These 3 T cell receptor beta chains were sequenced from one sample in a study of blood T cell repertoires in COVID-19. The protocol was immunoSEQ multiplex PCR, while the TCRdb copy is restricted to in-frame clones and leaves out a portion. Of approximately 210,000 clones listed, about 91% are singletons. The specimen sequenced was peripheral blood. These receptors originate from a man aged 25 to 40 with acute or convalescent COVID-19.

The rearrangement joins TRBV6-1 to TRBJ2-1, with D tentatively TRBD2 (7 bases). Germline V gives CDR1 MNHNS, CDR2 SASEGT. V shed 3 bases and J shed 10 bases, with 13 bases lying between them. The CDR3 has 13 residues. CDR3 sequence (DNA): TGTGCCAGCAGTGACCGGGGGGCAGGGGAGCAGTTCTTC. It translates to CASSDRGAGEQFF.

CDR3 in DNA: TGTGCCAGCTCCTGTGAGCCCCCCGACTCTTCACTGAACACCGGGGAGCTGTTTTTT. Residues: CASSCEPPDSSLNTGELFF. The chain carries TRBV27 and TRBJ2-2; D is unclear. CDR3 length: 19 amino acids. V lost 8 bases, J lost 1 base, and 26 bases lay in between. Germline V lookup: CDR1 MNHEY, CDR2 SMNVEV (reference sequence).

The gene calls are TRBV4-1 and TRBJ2-3; 8 nucleotides agree with TRBD1. Germline CDR1 and CDR2: MGHRA and YSYEKL. V lost 5 bases and J lost 3; bases outside the gene matches: 4. The CDR3 spans 14 residues. The DNA of the CDR3 is TGCGCCAGCAGCTTTCGACAGGGGACAGATACGCAGTATTTT. The encoded protein is CASSFRQGTDTQYF.